This TCR beta chain comes out of a study of cytomegalovirus exposure and HLA in healthy donors. After removal of 8 bases from V and 0 bases from J, the junction contained 7 bases not matched to a gene. Germline values: CDR1 MNHEY, CDR2 SMNVEV (reference sequence). The CDR3 totals 15 residues. Profiling relied on immunoSEQ multiplex PCR, and the TCRdb table lists in-frame clones only, not all of them. The sample carries 150,000 to 200,000 clones, under 90% recorded once. V gene TRBV27 combines with J gene TRBJ2-7, with 10 bases aligning to TRBD2. The source of this sequence is a woman aged 18-29 years in good health and CMV-seropositive. Material: PBMCs. The CDR3 region is CASSKLAGSSYEQYF. In nucleotides, the CDR3 is TGTGCCAGCTCAAAACTAGCGGGGAGCTCCTACGAGCAGTACTTC.